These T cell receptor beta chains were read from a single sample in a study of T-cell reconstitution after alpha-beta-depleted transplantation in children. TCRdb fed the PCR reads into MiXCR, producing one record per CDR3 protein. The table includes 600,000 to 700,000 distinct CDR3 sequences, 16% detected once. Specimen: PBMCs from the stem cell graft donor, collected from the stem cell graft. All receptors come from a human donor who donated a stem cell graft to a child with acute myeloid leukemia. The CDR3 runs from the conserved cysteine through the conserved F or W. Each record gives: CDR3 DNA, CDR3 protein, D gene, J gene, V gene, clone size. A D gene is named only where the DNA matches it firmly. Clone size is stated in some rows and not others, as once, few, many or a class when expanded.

TGTGCCAGCAGCTTAGAGGCGGTCCTCCAAGAGACCCAGTACTTC	CASSLEAVLQETQYF	-	TRBJ2-5	TRBV7-2	few
TGTGCCAGCAGCTTAGAGGGTGCGGGTTCACCCCTCCACTTT	CASSLEGAGSPLHF	-	TRBJ1-6	TRBV7-8	-
TGTGCCAGCAGCTTACCCCAGGGCGAGCAGTACTTC	CASSLPQGEQYF	-	TRBJ2-7	TRBV13	many
TGCAGTGCTAGAGTAGGGGGGACAGGCGTTGCAACTAATGAAAAACTGTTTTTT	CSARVGGTGVATNEKLFF	TRBD1	TRBJ1-4	TRBV20-1	-
TGTACCAGCAGTTTAGCAGGGGCTAGCGGGGGCTCCTATTCCACCCAGTACTTC	CTSSLAGASGGSYSTQYF	TRBD2	TRBJ2-5	TRBV3-1	-
TGTGCCAGCAGTTACTCGACGAATGAGCAGTTCTTC	CASSYSTNEQFF	-	TRBJ2-1	TRBV6-6	many
TGTGCTAGTGGTCCCGATCTTGATGAGCAGTTCTTC	CASGPDLDEQFF	-	TRBJ2-1	TRBV12-5	many
TGCGCCAGCAGCGTTACCCCAGGGGATACTGAAGCTTTCTTT	CASSVTPGDTEAFF	-	TRBJ1-1	TRBV5-1	many
TGCGCCAGCAGCTTGGAGGGTCTGGACAGGGGCACAGATACGCAGTATTTT	CASSLEGLDRGTDTQYF	TRBD1	TRBJ2-3	TRBV5-1	-
TGTGCCACCAGCAGAGATCCCCAAGGGGCTTTTAATGAAAAACTGTTTTTT	CATSRDPQGAFNEKLFF	-	TRBJ1-4	TRBV15	-
TGTGCCAGCACCCCAGGGGGCAGGGCCTACAATGAGCAGTTCTTC	CASTPGGRAYNEQFF	TRBD1	TRBJ2-1	TRBV12-3/TRBV12-4	many
TGTGCCAGCAGCTCCCTCTATTTCGGGGACACGAACTATGGCTACACCTTC	CASSSLYFGDTNYGYTF	-	TRBJ1-2	TRBV7-9	-
TGTGCCACCAGTGACCCGGGGCTGAACTATGGCTACACCTTC	CATSDPGLNYGYTF	-	TRBJ1-2	TRBV24-1	few
TGTGCCAGCGGTACTAGATCTTCAGCCAAAAACATTCAGTACTTC	CASGTRSSAKNIQYF	-	TRBJ2-4	TRBV13	-
TGCGCCAGCAGCCAAGTCCGGGAAAAACTGTTTTTT	CASSQVREKLFF	-	TRBJ1-4	TRBV4-1	-
TGTGCCAGCAGGCGAAGGAGTCAAGGTGAAGAAAAACTGTTTTTT	CASRRRSQGEEKLFF	-	TRBJ1-4	TRBV7-2	few
TGTGCCAGCAGTTTAGTTACTGTACGGCAGAGAGATACGCAGCATTTT	CASSLVTVRQRDTQHF	-	TRBJ1-5	TRBV12-3/TRBV12-4	once
TGTGCCAGCAGGGTTCTGCAGGGGTCCTATAATTCACCCCTCCACTTT	CASRVLQGSYNSPLHF	-	TRBJ1-6	TRBV2	few
TGTGCCAGCAGTTTAAGCTGGGGGCGTTTTAACTATGGCTACACCTTC	CASSLSWGRFNYGYTF	-	TRBJ1-2	TRBV12-3/TRBV12-4	many
TGTGCCAGCAGCTTAGGGGGAGACAGATTTGGGAGGGGCACTGAAGCTTTCTTT	CASSLGGDRFGRGTEAFF	-	TRBJ1-1	TRBV11-2	few
TGTGCCAGCAGCTACGGACGCGCAGCAGATACGCAGTATTTT	CASSYGRAADTQYF	-	TRBJ2-3	TRBV7-6	-
TGTGCCAGCTCACCAGACTCCGGCGTGAGTTTCTCTGAAGCTTTCTTT	CASSPDSGVSFSEAFF	-	TRBJ1-1	TRBV18	-
TGCAGTGCTAAGGAGGGGGCCGAGCAGTACTTC	CSAKEGAEQYF	-	TRBJ2-7	TRBV20-1	many
TGTGCCAGCAGCGCAATGGGGGTTTGGAACAATCAGCCCCAGCATTTT	CASSAMGVWNNQPQHF	-	TRBJ1-5	TRBV7-2	-
TGTGCCAGCAGTTTACAGGGGGGGGGCGAGCAGTACTTC	CASSLQGGGEQYF	-	TRBJ2-7	TRBV27	few
TGTGCCAGCAGTTACTCGGGTCCCTTTTCTGCGAACACCGGGGAGCTGTTTTTT	CASSYSGPFSANTGELFF	-	TRBJ2-2	TRBV6-5	many
TGCAGTGCTATGGAGTGGGACTCTGGGGCCAACGTCCTGACTTTC	CSAMEWDSGANVLTF	-	TRBJ2-6	TRBV20-1	many
TGTGCCAGCGCCCTGGGGGCCAACGTCCTGACTTTC	CASALGANVLTF	-	TRBJ2-6	TRBV5-6	many
TGTGCCAGCAGCCAAGATTTAGCAGGGAGGGGAACGAATGAGCAGTTCTTC	CASSQDLAGRGTNEQFF	TRBD2	TRBJ2-1	TRBV4-2	many
TGCGCCAGCAGCTACATCCTAGACGGGACAAAAGAAGCTTTCTTT	CASSYILDGTKEAFF	-	TRBJ1-1	TRBV5-1	-
TGTGCCAGCAGCCTTAGTAATGCGAAGAGCACAGATACGCAGTATTTT	CASSLSNAKSTDTQYF	-	TRBJ2-3	TRBV7-9	few
TGTGCCAGCAGCTTAGTAGTGAACACCGGGGAGCTGTTTTTT	CASSLVVNTGELFF	-	TRBJ2-2	TRBV7-2	-
TGCAGTGCTAGAGGGGGGGCGCGAGGCTACACCTTC	CSARGGARGYTF	-	TRBJ1-2	TRBV20-1	many
TGTGCCAGCAGTTTTTCCTACCTCCGGGACATGAATCAGCCCCAGCATTTT	CASSFSYLRDMNQPQHF	-	TRBJ1-5	TRBV12-3/TRBV12-4	-
TGTGCCAGCAGCTTAGTCGGGGGGCTCGATCAGCCCCAGCATTTT	CASSLVGGLDQPQHF	-	TRBJ1-5	TRBV7-9	few
TGCGCCAGCAGCCGAGGACAGTTGAGCTCCTACGAGCAGTACTTC	CASSRGQLSSYEQYF	-	TRBJ2-7	TRBV4-3	-
TGTGCCAGTAGTATCCTGGAAGGGCGGAGGGGGCTCAATGAGCAGTTCTTC	CASSILEGRRGLNEQFF	-	TRBJ2-1	TRBV19	-
TGTGCCACCAGCAGAGTTGCGGATCAGCCCCAGCATTTT	CATSRVADQPQHF	-	TRBJ1-5	TRBV15	many
TGCGCCAGCAGCCAAGACCCAGACTCTTTCTATGGCTACACCTTC	CASSQDPDSFYGYTF	-	TRBJ1-2	TRBV4-1	-
TGTGCCAGCAGCTTATGGGGACTAGCGGGACTTGCTACCTACGAGCAGTACTTC	CASSLWGLAGLATYEQYF	TRBD2	TRBJ2-7	TRBV11-2	few
TGTGCCAGCAGTTTACGGGGCCTCCACAGGGACCGAGGAAACAATGAGCAGTTCTTC	CASSLRGLHRDRGNNEQFF	-	TRBJ2-1	TRBV12-3/TRBV12-4	few
TGCAGCGTTGAAGTCCGGACTTATGGCTACACCTTC	CSVEVRTYGYTF	-	TRBJ1-2	TRBV29-1	many
TGTGCCAGCAGCTTGGGGACAGGGCTTGAGACCCAGTACTTC	CASSLGTGLETQYF	TRBD1	TRBJ2-5	TRBV7-9	-
TGCAGTGCTAAGGGGGCAGTCATCCCCAACGAGCAGTACTTC	CSAKGAVIPNEQYF	TRBD1	TRBJ2-7	TRBV20-1	many
TGTGCCAGAAGCCTCGACGGAATTCACAATCAGCCCCAGCATTTT	CARSLDGIHNQPQHF	-	TRBJ1-5	TRBV5-3	-
TGCAGCGTTGGGCGAACTACAGATACGCAGTATTTT	CSVGRTTDTQYF	-	TRBJ2-3	TRBV29-1	-
TGTGCCAGCAGCTTAGGGCCAATTAATGAGCAGTTCTTC	CASSLGPINEQFF	-	TRBJ2-1	TRBV7-7	-
TGTGCCAGCAGTGAACCTACTCGGGACACCTTCATAGGCTACACCTTC	CASSEPTRDTFIGYTF	-	TRBJ1-2	TRBV25-1	-
TGCAGTGCTAGGGGGGGGACGGTCACCGGGGAGCTGTTTTTT	CSARGGTVTGELFF	TRBD2	TRBJ2-2	TRBV20-1	few
TGTGCCCTCAGGAACTCTGGAAACACCATATATTTT	CALRNSGNTIYF	-	TRBJ1-3	TRBV30	many
TGCAGCGTTGGAGGCGGGGTCTCCCAAGAGACCCAGTACTTC	CSVGGGVSQETQYF	-	TRBJ2-5	TRBV29-1	many
TGTGCCAGCAGCTTAGCAGACCAGCCGGGAGGCTACACCTTC	CASSLADQPGGYTF	-	TRBJ1-2	TRBV7-9	-
TGCGCCAGCAGCTTGGGGGGGCAGGGGTCTACACCCCTCCACTTT	CASSLGGQGSTPLHF	-	TRBJ1-6	TRBV5-1	many
TGTGCCAGCAGTTATAGTGTAGCGGGGGGTTACAATGAGCAGTTCTTC	CASSYSVAGGYNEQFF	TRBD2	TRBJ2-1	TRBV6-5	many